This T cell receptor beta chain was documented in a study of blood T cell repertoires in COVID-19 (dated by TCRdb to the early 2020s). Notes on the research overall: Collaborator samples came from the United States, Italy and Spain and covered acute and convalescent phases of COVID-19. Nearly every sample came with metadata listing a de-identified subject ID, COVID-19 status, age in years and sex. Samples came from the ongoing ImmuneRACE study (first 160 participants) plus 1,254 subjects from 6 global collaborators. Where HLA class I and class II types were available, the types were taken from metadata supplied by the sample provider, not from assay-based typing. The repertoires were released in a freely available public database intended as a resource for research on the immune response to SARS-CoV-2. Deeply sampled blood TCRbeta repertoires from subjects exposed to, actively infected with, or recovered from COVID-19 were included in the dataset. The prospective study material was composed of cDNA or gDNA derived from T cells, B-cell-depleted T cells, or PBMCs. Broad study findings and their caveats: The amount of clinical and demographic metadata varied by source and participant and was provided uncurated.

In the case of this clone: Its target antigen remains unknown. The record has no base qualities; no much larger clone is one base away.

At one collaborating source in Seattle, patients were enrolled during active infection and were followed longitudinally through the course of disease. Whole blood was collected in K2EDTA tubes by collaborating institutions according to the institutions' own protocols. For TCRbeta analysis, collaborators shipped samples as frozen whole blood, isolated PBMCs, or DNA extracted from either of those sample types. TCRbeta CDR3 regions were amplified from genomic DNA by means of the immunoSEQ Assay, a bias-controlled multiplex PCR. The published analysis was carried out like this. Nucleated cell counts per sample were estimated from amplification of reference gene primers within the assay. To quantify the absolute abundance of each unique TCRbeta CDR3 rearrangement, sequence reads were collapsed and filtered. Productive Simpson clonality was computed per sample as the square root of Simpson's diversity index over productive rearrangements. What TCRdb holds here is the immuneACCESS table cut down to in-frame rearrangements. Part of the clones is not present; checked against another copy, under half of the missing clones reflect an unresolved V gene, and the others are unexplained. V and J calls and clone size come straight from that table; D and trimming were deduced from the DNA. This sample gives 150,000 to 250,000 clones in total; 94% of them show up just once. Clones ranked in the top ten supply 0.6% to 0.9% of the sample.

From the germline V gene (reference sequence), CDR1 is LNHDA and CDR2 is SQIVND. V is trimmed back by 5 bases and J by 9 bases, and the junction contains 11 bases that no gene match accounts for. The cysteine opens and the phenylalanine closes a CDR3 of 15 amino acids. This entry keeps only the CDR3 DNA: 45 bases, framed from base 1. The sequence is built from TRBV19 and TRBJ2-2, with 8 central nucleotides matching TRBD1. Sample: peripheral blood. This receptor was obtained from a man aged 25-45 years with COVID-19, enrolled during active disease. This receptor has the CDR3 CASSPGTGLRRELFF. Here is the DNA: TGTGCCAGTAGTCCCGGGACAGGACTGCGGCGGGAGCTGTTTTTT.